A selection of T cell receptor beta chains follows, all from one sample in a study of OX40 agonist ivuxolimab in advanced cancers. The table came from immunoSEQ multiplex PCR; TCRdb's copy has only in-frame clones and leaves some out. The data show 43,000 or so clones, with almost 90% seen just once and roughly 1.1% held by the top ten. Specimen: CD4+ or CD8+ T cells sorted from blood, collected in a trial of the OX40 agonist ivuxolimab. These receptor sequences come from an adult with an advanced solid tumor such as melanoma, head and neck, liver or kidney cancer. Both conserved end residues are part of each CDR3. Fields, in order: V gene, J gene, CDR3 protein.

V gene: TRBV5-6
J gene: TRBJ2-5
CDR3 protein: CASSLGRQETQYF

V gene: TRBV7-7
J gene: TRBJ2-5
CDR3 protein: CASSQEKETQYF

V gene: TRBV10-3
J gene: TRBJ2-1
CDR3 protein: CAISEETYNEQFF

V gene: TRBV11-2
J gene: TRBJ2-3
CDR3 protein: CASSSPRGADTQYF

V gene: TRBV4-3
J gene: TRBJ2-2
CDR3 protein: CASSQVSRGRTGELFF

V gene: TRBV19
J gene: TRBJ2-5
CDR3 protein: CASSGASGSQETQYF

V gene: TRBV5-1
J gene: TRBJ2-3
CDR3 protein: CASSLDQGRDTQYF

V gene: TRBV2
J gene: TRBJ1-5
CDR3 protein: CASSEAVSNQPQHF

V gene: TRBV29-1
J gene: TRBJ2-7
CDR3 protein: CSVFESNEQYF

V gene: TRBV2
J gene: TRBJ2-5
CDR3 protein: CASSREGEETQYF

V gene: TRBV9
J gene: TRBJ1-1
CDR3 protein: CASSPRGGGMNTEAFF

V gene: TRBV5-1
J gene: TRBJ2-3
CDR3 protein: CASSLDGGTSTDTQYF

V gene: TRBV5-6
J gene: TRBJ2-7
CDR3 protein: CASSAGQGGAYEQYF

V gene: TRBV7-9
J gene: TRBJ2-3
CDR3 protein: CASSKGLGSTDTQYF

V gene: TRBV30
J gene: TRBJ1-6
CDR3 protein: CAWSEWEWSSPLHF

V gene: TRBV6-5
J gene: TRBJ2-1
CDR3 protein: CASSLRTGGREEQFF

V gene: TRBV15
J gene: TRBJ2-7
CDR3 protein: CATSRLAGVSYEQYF

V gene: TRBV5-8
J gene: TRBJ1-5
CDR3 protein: CASSYGVSNQPQHF

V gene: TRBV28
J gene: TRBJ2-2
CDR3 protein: CASSLGLASGELFF

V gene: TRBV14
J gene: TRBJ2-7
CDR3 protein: CASSRPTSVQRQYF

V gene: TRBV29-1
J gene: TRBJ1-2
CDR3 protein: CSVGSGLLSYTF

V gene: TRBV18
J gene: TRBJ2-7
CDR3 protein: CASSPPTSGYEQYF

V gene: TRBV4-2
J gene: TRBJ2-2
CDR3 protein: CASSQDRGFDTGELFF

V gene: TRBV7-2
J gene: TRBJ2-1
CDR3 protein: CASSLGAINEQFF

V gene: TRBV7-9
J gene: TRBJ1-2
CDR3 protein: CASSSPGQVDYGYTF

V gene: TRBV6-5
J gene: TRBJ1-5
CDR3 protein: CASRHFRDNNQPQHF

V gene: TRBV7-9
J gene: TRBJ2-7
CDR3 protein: CASSLALSIAGGLSYEQYF

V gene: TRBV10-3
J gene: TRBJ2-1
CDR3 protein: CATQSQQGPPNLYNEQFF

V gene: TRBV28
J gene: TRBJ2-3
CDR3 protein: CASGLLQLAGGGRGSDTQYF

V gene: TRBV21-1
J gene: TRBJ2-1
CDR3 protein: CASSYLAGPTYNEQFF

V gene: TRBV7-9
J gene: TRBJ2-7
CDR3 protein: CASSSLGTASEQYF

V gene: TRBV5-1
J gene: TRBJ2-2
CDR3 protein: CASSLEPSGANTGELFF

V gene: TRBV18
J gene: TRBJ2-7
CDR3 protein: CASSPTSGSYEQYF

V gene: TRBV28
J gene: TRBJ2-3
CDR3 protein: CASSLLRGSTDTQYF